One sample yielded the 14 T cell receptor beta chains listed below, sequenced in a study of T cells after yellow fever vaccination. From the 5' RACE reads, TCRdb called clonotypes with MiXCR, one entry per CDR3 protein. The repertoire holds 300,000 to 350,000 distinct CDR3 sequences, with approximately 4% as singletons. Sequencing used PBMCs, obtained 15 days after the yellow fever booster vaccination. These receptors came from a man younger than 35 who received the YFV17D yellow fever vaccine.

The chain joins TRBV6-1 to TRBJ1-2, with unresolved D. The germline V gene encodes CDR1 MNHNS and CDR2 SASEGT. V lost 5 bases and J lost 4, with 14 bases in between. The CDR3 sequence is 14 residues long. The CDR3, as DNA: TGTGCCAGCAGTAACCGCCCTACGGGCTATGGCTACACCTTC. It encodes CASSNRPTGYGYTF.

In this sample, this clonotype turned up a few times. The V and J genes are TRBV29-1 and TRBJ2-3; possibly TRBD2 for D (6 bases). Trimming cost V 4 bases and J 5 bases, with 16 bases left between them. Germline assignment: CDR1 SQVTM and CDR2 ANQGSEA. This CDR3 has 14 amino acids. DNA of the CDR3: TGCAGCGTTGGGAGGGGTAGCTGGGGAGATACGCAGTATTTT. Amino acid sequence: CSVGRGSWGDTQYF.

This clonotype was seen more than once but under ten times. The chain joins TRBV6-5 to TRBJ1-4; 9 positions match TRBD1. The CDR3 has 15 residues. Germline V gene lookup returns CDR1 MNHEY and CDR2 SVGAGI. V dropped 6 bases and J dropped 4; count of bases not matched to a gene: 6. CDR3 protein: CASSPGQGLNEKLFF. CDR3 DNA sequence: TGTGCCAGCAGCCCAGGACAGGGGCTTAATGAAAAACTGTTTTTT.

This clonotype turned up a few times. The chain employs TRBV28 and TRBJ1-6, with D tentatively TRBD1 (6 bases). From germline, CDR1 is MDHEN and CDR2 SYDVKM. This CDR3 is 12 amino acids long. The V gene lost 9 bases and the J gene lost 14 bases, with 17 bases spanning the gap. CDR3 in amino acids: CASARGVWALHF. CDR3 DNA sequence: TGTGCCAGTGCAAGGGGGGTTTGGGCCCTCCACTTT.

The J gene is TRBJ1-1, the V gene TRBV6-5, with 11 nucleotides matching TRBD1. The CDR3 is 15 residues long. The V segment lost 4 bases and the J segment 11 bases; nucleotides outside the gene matches: 12. In germline, CDR1 is MNHEY, CDR2 SVGAGI. The CDR3 loop reads CASSWLDRGPVGAFF. For the CDR3, the DNA is TGTGCCAGCAGTTGGTTGGACAGGGGGCCAGTCGGTGCTTTCTTT.

Ten or more counts support this clonotype. The chain joins TRBV6-2 or TRBV6-3 to TRBJ2-5; no definite D call. Trimming pared 5 bases from V and 1 base from J, leaving 5 bases between. The CDR3 spans 12 residues. Germline values: CDR1 MNHEY, CDR2 SVGEGT. CDR3 protein: CASSNRQETQYF. The CDR3 coding sequence is TGTGCCAGCAGTAACCGCCAAGAGACCCAGTACTTC.

V usage is TRBV2 and J usage is TRBJ1-1, with D hard to call. The CDR3 has 15 residues. Germline V gene sequence: CDR1 SNHLY, CDR2 FYNNEI. V lost 0 bases and J lost 1, with 9 bases in between. The CDR3 loop reads CASSEAKASNTEAFF. Here the CDR3 DNA reads TGTGCCAGCAGTGAAGCGAAAGCCTCGAACACTGAAGCTTTCTTT. The entire variable domain, with the rest obtained from reference TRBV2 and TRBJ1-1, is as follows: EPEVTQTPSHQVTQMGQEVILRCVPISNHLYFYWYRQILGQKVEFLVSFYNNEISEKSEIFDDQFSVERPDGSNFTLKIRSTKLEDSAMYFCASSEAKASNTEAFFGQGTRLTVV.

The chain joins TRBV7-9 to TRBJ1-6; 9 bases are shared with TRBD1. The CDR3 runs to 15 residues. The germline V gene has CDR1 SEHNR and CDR2 FQNEAQ (reference sequence). With 2 bases clipped from V and 9 bases from J, the junction kept 5 bases outside the gene matches. The CDR3 reads CASSLTGTGSSPLHF. The CDR3 DNA reads as TGTGCCAGCAGCTTAACCGGGACAGGGTCTTCACCCCTCCACTTT.

The table lists this clonotype with a few counts. The chain employs TRBV12-3 or TRBV12-4 and TRBJ1-6; no firm D call. Trimming took off 6 bases at V and 3 bases at J, with 9 bases between the two ends. The CDR3 totals 14 residues. The CDR3 protein is CASSLQRYNSPLHF. DNA for the CDR3: TGTGCCAGCAGCCTACAGCGCTATAATTCACCCCTCCACTTT.

This clonotype was detected a few times. The chain links TRBV3-1 to TRBJ2-7, with 9 bases matching TRBD1. Germline V lookup: CDR1 LGHDT, CDR2 YNNKEL (reference sequence). Trimming cost V 5 bases and J 2 bases; bases outside gene matches: 7. The CDR3 is 15 amino acids. The CDR3 reads CASSNPGQGTYEQYF. As DNA, the CDR3 is TGTGCCAGCAGCAACCCGGGACAGGGAACCTACGAGCAGTACTTC.

This clonotype was observed many times. The chain combines TRBV9 with TRBJ2-5, with TRBD1 matching 8 bases. With V trimmed by 3 bases and J by 4 bases, 2 bases remained unmatched. CDR3 length equals 13 residues. Germline assignment: CDR1 SGDLS and CDR2 YYNGEE. CDR3 sequence reads: CASSGTGRETQYF. CDR3 bases: TGTGCCAGCAGCGGGACAGGGCGAGAGACCCAGTACTTC.

At least ten counts were recorded for this clonotype. The chain couples TRBV7-9 to TRBJ2-2, with TRBD1 matching over 10 bases. The ends lost 3 bases at V and 4 bases at J; junction bases unmatched: 2. The germline V gene has CDR1 SEHNR and CDR2 FQNEAQ (reference sequence). This CDR3 contains 15 residues. The CDR3 loop is CASSLGQGFTGELFF. The CDR3 DNA sequence: TGTGCCAGCAGCTTGGGACAGGGGTTCACCGGGGAGCTGTTTTTT.

This clonotype was recorded at least ten times. The genes are TRBV7-2 and TRBJ2-7, with 11 nucleotides matching TRBD2. The ends lost 5 bases at V and 2 bases at J; junction bases unmatched: 8. The germline V gene has CDR1 SGHTA and CDR2 FQGNSA. The CDR3 runs 16 residues. The CDR3 DNA sequence: TGTGCCAGCAGCGCCGACGGACTAGCGGGCACCTACGAGCAGTACTTC. Residues: CASSADGLAGTYEQYF.

The rearrangement joins TRBV11-2 to TRBJ2-5; D gene uncertain. V was trimmed by 4 bases and J by 7 bases, leaving 7 bases between them. Germline values: CDR1 SGHAT, CDR2 FQNNGV. The CDR3 is made up of 11 amino acids. The CDR3 loop is CASSSGRTQYF. As DNA, the CDR3 is TGTGCCAGCAGCTCTGGGCGGACCCAGTACTTC.